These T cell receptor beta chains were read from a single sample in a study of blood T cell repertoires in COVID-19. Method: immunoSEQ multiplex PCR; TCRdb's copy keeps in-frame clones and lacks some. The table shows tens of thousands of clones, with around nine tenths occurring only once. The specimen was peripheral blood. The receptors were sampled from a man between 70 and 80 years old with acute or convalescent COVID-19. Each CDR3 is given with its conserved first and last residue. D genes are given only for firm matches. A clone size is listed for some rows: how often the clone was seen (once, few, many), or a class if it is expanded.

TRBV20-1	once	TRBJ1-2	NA	TGCAGTGCTAGTATAGGAGGATTCTTTGGGTACACCTTC	CSASIGGFFGYTF
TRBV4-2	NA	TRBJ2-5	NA	TGTGCCAGCAGCCCCCAGAGGGCAGAGACCCAGTACTTC	CASSPQRAETQYF
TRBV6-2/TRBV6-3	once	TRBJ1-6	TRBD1	TGTGCCAGCAGTTACTCGAGGGACAGAGCATCACCCCTCCACTTT	CASSYSRDRASPLHF
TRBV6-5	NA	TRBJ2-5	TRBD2	TGTGCCAGCAGTTACACCTCTTGGCGGGGGGGGGAGACCCAGTACTTC	CASSYTSWRGGETQYF
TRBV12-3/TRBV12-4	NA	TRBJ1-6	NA	TGTGCCAGCAGTTTGCGTGAGAATTCACCCCTCCACTTT	CASSLRENSPLHF
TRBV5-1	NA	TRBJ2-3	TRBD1	TGCGCCAGCAGCGCGGACAGGGACCGCACAGATACGCAGTATTTT	CASSADRDRTDTQYF
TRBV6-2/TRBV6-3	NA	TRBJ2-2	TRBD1	TGTGCCAGCAGTTATCCCTCGGGACAGGGGGCTTCGAACACCGGGGAGCTGTTTTTT	CASSYPSGQGASNTGELFF
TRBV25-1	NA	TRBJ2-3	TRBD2	TGTGCCAGCAGTGAAATGCGGGGGGGCACAGATACGCAGTATTTT	CASSEMRGGTDTQYF
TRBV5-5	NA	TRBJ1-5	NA	TGTGCCAGCAGCATAGCAACCGGGACAAGAAGGCAGCCCCAGCATTTT	CASSIATGTRRQPQHF
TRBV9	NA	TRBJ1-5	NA	TGTGCCAGCAGCTCCTCAGGGGCAGGTCAGCCCCAGCATTTT	CASSSSGAGQPQHF
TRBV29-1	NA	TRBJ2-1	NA	TGCAGCGTTGCAAACAGCAATGAGCAGTTCTTC	CSVANSNEQFF
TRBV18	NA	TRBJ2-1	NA	TGTGCCAGCTCACCCGGCTTGGAGAATGAGCAGTTCTTC	CASSPGLENEQFF
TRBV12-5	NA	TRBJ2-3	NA	TGTGCTAGTGGTTCACTACTAGACGCAGATACGCAGTATTTT	CASGSLLDADTQYF
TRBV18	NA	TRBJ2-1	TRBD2	TGTGCCAGCTCACCAATGCGGGGGGTCACCAATGAGCAGTTCTTC	CASSPMRGVTNEQFF
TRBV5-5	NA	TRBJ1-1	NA	TGTGCCAGCAGCTTCGGGGGTGACAACACTGAAGCTTTCTTT	CASSFGGDNTEAFF
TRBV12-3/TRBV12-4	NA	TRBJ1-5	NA	TGTGCCAGCAGCCTACTTGAAAATCAGCCCCAGCATTTT	CASSLLENQPQHF
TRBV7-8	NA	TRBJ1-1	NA	TGTGCCAGCAGCTTAGGGCAGAACACTGAAGCTTTCTTT	CASSLGQNTEAFF
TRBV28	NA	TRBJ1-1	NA	TGTGCCAGCAGTTCCCCCCATCCAGCGGAGAGGAACACTGAAGCTTTCTTT	CASSSPHPAERNTEAFF
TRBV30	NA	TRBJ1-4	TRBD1	TGTGCCTGGAGGACAGGACAGGGGAGCGTTGAAAAACTGTTTTTT	CAWRTGQGSVEKLFF
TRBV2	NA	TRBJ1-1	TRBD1	TGTGCCAGCAGAGAAAAGAGAGGACAGGGGGCTGAAGCTTTCTTT	CASREKRGQGAEAFF
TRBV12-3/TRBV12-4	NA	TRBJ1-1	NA	TGTGCCAGTTTAGCCGAACTGGCTCGTAGAGCTTTCTTT	CASLAELARRAFF
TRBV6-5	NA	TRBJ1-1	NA	TGTGCCAGCAGGGCAGGAATGAACACTGAAGCTTTCTTT	CASRAGMNTEAFF
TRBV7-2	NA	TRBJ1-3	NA	TGTGCCAGCAGCCTAACGGGGGGATCGCTTGGAAACACCATATATTTT	CASSLTGGSLGNTIYF
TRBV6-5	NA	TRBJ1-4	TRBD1	TGTGCCAGCAGTTGGGGGACAGGGAATGAAAAACTGTTTTTT	CASSWGTGNEKLFF
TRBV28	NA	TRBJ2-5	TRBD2	TGTGCCACCCAGGCATATAGCGGGGGACTTAGGACCCAGTACTTC	CATQAYSGGLRTQYF
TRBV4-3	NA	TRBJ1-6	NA	TGCGCCAGCAGCCAAGAAGGGCCACGGGGGCCCCTCCACTTT	CASSQEGPRGPLHF
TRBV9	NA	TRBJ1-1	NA	TGTGCCAGCAGCGTAGAGGCAGGCGCGGGGACTGAAGCTTTCTTT	CASSVEAGAGTEAFF
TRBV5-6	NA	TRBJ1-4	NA	TGTGCCAGCAGCTCCGTCGAGGAAAAACTGTTTTTT	CASSSVEEKLFF
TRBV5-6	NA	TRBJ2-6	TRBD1	TGTGCCAGCAGGAAACAGGGGCCCACTGGGGCCAACGTCCTGACTTTC	CASRKQGPTGANVLTF
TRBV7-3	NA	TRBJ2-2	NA	TGTGCCAGCAGCTTAGTGTCCGGGTCGGGGAACACCGGGGAGCTGTTTTTT	CASSLVSGSGNTGELFF
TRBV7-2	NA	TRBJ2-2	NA	TGTGCCAGCAGCTTAGTTCCGGCGGGGATGAACACCGGGGAGCTGTTTTTT	CASSLVPAGMNTGELFF
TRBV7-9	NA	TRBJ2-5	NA	TGTGCCAGCAGCTTAGGGGCTTCCACAGGGAAAGAGACCCAGTACTTC	CASSLGASTGKETQYF
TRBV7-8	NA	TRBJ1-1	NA	TGTGCCAGCAGCTTACGCTTGGGCGAGGCTTTCTTT	CASSLRLGEAFF
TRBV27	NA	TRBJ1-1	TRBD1	TGTGCCAGCAGTAGCGGTCCAGGGGGCGGCGGCACTGAAGCTTTCTTT	CASSSGPGGGGTEAFF
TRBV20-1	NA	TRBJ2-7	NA	TGCAGTGCTAGTGGGGAGGTTAGCAGAATCTCCTACGAGCAGTACTTC	CSASGEVSRISYEQYF
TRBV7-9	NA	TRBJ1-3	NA	TGTGCCAGCAGCTTAGGCCAGGGAAACACCATATATTTT	CASSLGQGNTIYF
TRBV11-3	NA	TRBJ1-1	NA	TGTGCCAGCAGCTTAGGGGAGACTGAAGCTTTCTTT	CASSLGETEAFF
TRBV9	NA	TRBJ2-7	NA	TGTGCCAGCAGCGTAGGGGGCAGGAGCTACGAGCAGTACTTC	CASSVGGRSYEQYF
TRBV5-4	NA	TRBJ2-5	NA	TGTGCCAGCAGCCCCGTGGGTGAGGGGAGGGAGACCCAGTACTTC	CASSPVGEGRETQYF
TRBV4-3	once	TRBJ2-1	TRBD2	TGCGCCAGCAGCCTTCTCGGGACTGGGGGGGATGAGCAGTTCTTC	CASSLLGTGGDEQFF
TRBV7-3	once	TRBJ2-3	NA	TGTGCCAGCAGCTTTGGCGGGGGCAAACATTCGGGAGATACGCAGTATTTT	CASSFGGGKHSGDTQYF
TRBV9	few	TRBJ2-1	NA	TGTGCCAGCAGCCCCCCTGTGCGTAATGAGCAGTTCTTC	CASSPPVRNEQFF
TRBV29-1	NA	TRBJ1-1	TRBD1	TGCAGCGCCGACAGGGGGCGCTTGGCTTTCTTT	CSADRGRLAFF
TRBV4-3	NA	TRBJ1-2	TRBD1	TGCGCCAGCAGCCAAGATGGATCAGGGGGGACTCATGGCTACACCTTC	CASSQDGSGGTHGYTF
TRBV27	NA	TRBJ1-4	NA	TGTGCCAGCAGCTTAACAGGGTACGAAAAACTGTTTTTT	CASSLTGYEKLFF
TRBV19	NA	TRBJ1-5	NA	TGTGCCAGTAGTCCATCGGGACATCGGATAAATCAGCCCCAGCATTTT	CASSPSGHRINQPQHF
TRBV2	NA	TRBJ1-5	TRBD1	TGTGCCAGCAGGGGACAGGGGGCGAGCAATCAGCCCCAGCATTTT	CASRGQGASNQPQHF
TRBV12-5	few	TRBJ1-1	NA	TGTGCTAGTGGTAGAGACAGAAGAACTGAAGCTTTCTTT	CASGRDRRTEAFF
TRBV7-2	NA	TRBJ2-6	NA	TGTGCCAGCAGCTTGGGGCCCTTTGATGGGTCTGGGGCCAACGTCCTGACTTTC	CASSLGPFDGSGANVLTF
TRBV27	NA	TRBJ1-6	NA	TGTGCCAGCAGGGCAAACAGGATTGCCTATTCACCCCTCCACTTT	CASRANRIAYSPLHF
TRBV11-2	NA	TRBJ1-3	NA	TGTGCCAGCAGCGGGACTACCCCAAGCTCTGGAAACACCATATATTTT	CASSGTTPSSGNTIYF